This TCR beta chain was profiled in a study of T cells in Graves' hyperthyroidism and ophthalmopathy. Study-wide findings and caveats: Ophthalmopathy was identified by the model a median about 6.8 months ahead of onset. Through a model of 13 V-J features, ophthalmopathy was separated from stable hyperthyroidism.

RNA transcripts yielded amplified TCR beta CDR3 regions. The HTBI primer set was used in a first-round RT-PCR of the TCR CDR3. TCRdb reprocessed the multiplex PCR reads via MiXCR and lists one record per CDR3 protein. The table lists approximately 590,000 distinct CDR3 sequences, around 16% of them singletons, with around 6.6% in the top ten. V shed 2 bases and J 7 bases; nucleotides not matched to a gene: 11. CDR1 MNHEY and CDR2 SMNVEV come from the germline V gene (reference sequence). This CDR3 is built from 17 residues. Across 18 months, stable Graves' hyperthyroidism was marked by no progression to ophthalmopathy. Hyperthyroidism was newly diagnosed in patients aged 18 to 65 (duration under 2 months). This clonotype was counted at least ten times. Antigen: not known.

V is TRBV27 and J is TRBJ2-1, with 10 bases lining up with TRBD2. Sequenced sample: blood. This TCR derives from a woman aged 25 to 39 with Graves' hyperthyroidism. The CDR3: CASSLPPSSGRRNEQFF. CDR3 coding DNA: TGTGCCAGCAGTTTACCCCCGAGTAGCGGGAGGAGAAATGAGCAGTTCTTC.